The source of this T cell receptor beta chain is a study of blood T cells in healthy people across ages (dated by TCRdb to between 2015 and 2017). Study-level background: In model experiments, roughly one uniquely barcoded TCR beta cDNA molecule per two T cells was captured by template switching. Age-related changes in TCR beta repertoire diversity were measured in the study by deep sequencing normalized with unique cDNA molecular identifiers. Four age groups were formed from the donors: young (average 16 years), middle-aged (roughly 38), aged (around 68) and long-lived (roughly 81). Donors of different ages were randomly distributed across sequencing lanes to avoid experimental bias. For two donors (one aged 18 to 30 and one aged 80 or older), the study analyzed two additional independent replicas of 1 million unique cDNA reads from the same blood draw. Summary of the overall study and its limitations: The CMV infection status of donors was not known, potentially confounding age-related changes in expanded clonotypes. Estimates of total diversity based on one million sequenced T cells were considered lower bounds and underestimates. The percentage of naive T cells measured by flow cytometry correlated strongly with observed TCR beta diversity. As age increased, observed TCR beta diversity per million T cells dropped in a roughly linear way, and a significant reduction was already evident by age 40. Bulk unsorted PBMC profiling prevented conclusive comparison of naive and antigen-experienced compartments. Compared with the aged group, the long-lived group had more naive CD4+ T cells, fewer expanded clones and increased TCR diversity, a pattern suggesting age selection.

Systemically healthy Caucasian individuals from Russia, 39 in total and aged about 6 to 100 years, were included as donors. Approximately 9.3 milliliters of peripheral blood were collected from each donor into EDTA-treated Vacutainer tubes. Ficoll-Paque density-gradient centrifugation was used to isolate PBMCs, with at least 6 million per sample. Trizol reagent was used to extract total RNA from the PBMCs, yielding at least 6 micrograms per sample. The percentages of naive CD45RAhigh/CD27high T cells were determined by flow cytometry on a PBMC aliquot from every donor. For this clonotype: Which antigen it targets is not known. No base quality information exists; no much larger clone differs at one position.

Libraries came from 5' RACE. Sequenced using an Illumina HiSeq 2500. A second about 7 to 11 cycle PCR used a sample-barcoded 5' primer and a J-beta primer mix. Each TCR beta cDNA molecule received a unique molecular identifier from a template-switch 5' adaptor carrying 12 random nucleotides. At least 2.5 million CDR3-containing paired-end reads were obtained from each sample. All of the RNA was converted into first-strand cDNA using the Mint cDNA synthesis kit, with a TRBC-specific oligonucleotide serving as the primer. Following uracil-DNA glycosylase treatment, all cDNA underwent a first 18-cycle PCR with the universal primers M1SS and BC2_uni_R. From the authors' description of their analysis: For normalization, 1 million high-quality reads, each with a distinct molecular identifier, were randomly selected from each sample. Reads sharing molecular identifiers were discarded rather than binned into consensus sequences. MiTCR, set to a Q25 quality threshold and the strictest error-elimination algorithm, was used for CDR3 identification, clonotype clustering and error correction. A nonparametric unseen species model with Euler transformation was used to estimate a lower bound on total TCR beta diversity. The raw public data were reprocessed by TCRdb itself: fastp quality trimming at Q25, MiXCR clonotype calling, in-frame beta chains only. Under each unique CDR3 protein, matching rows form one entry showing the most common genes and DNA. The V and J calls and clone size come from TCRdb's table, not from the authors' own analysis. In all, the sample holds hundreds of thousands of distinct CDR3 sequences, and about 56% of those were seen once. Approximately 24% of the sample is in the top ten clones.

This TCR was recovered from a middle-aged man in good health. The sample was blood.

The nucleotide sequence reads as follows: TGTGCCAGCAGTTCCCCTAGCGGGAGGGAAAAAAAGACCCAGTACTTC. This sequence encodes CASSSPSGREKKTQYF. The rearrangement joined TRBV28 to TRBJ2-5; TRBD2 agrees with 12 junctional bases. Spanning cysteine to phenylalanine, the CDR3 consists of 16 amino acids. The sequence is cut down to CDR3 DNA, 48 bases in frame from base 1. The germline V gene sets CDR1 to MDHEN and CDR2 to SYDVKM. From V the trimming removes 4 bases and from J it removes 6 bases, while the gene matches leave 9 bases of the junction unaccounted for.